The 11 T cell receptor beta chains in this list originate from one sample, sequenced in a study of T cells in Graves' hyperthyroidism and ophthalmopathy. What was amplified from RNA transcripts were TCR beta CDR3 regions. HTBI primers drove first-round RT-PCR of the TCR CDR3. A single record per CDR3 protein comes from TCRdb applying MiXCR to the multiplex PCR reads. The data contain hundreds of thousands of distinct CDR3 sequences, 14% of them seen just once; the ten biggest clones take up 10%. The material sequenced was blood. The receptor set was obtained from a woman between 18 and 29 years old with Graves' hyperthyroidism.

The rearrangement joins TRBV20-1 to TRBJ2-3; D may be TRBD2 (6 bases). The CDR3 runs to 15 residues. Per the germline V gene, CDR1 is DFQATT and CDR2 is SNEGSKA (reference sequence). V was pared by 1 base and J by 4 bases, with 15 bases between. CDR3 bases: TGCAGTGCTAGAGCCCGGGACTCTGGGGCAGATACGCAGTATTTT. Its translation: CSARARDSGADTQYF.

This clonotype was seen ten or more times. This chain links TRBV12-3 or TRBV12-4 with TRBJ2-3; no clear D. Trimming left V 9 bases short and J 0 bases short, with 16 bases between. This CDR3 contains 15 residues. This CDR3 reads CASILRQTSTDTQYF. The DNA of the CDR3 is TGTGCCAGTATCTTACGGCAGACCAGCACAGATACGCAGTATTTT.

This clonotype was seen ten or more times. The chain recombines TRBV20-1 with TRBJ2-3, with D perhaps TRBD2 (6 bases). Trimming stripped 8 bases from V and 4 bases from J, with 10 bases between. Germline CDR1 is DFQATT and CDR2 is SNEGSKA (reference sequence). The CDR3 sequence is 11 residues long. The CDR3 nucleotides are TGCAGTTGTCTAGCGTCAGATACGCAGTATTTT. Encoded protein: CSCLASDTQYF.

This clonotype has more than one count but fewer than ten. This chain joins TRBV10-3 and TRBJ2-1; 7 nucleotides align to TRBD2. This CDR3 region has 15 residues. Per germline, CDR1 ENHRY and CDR2 SYGVKD. The V and J ends lost 2 bases and 4 bases, in that order; junction bases with no gene match: 5. This CDR3 reads CAISEPTGGYNEQFF. The CDR3, as DNA: TGTGCCATCAGTGAGCCTACGGGGGGTTACAATGAGCAGTTCTTC.

This clonotype was counted a few times. The chain links TRBV20-1 to TRBJ2-1, with 11 bases fitting TRBD2. The germline gives CDR1 DFQATT, CDR2 SNEGSKA (reference sequence). The V gene end was trimmed by 5 bases and the J gene end by 7 bases; junction bases not matched to a gene: 7. The CDR3 loop spans 14 amino acids. CDR3: CSAYSGRALNEQFF. The CDR3 nucleotides are TGCAGTGCTTATAGCGGGAGGGCCTTGAATGAGCAGTTCTTC.

The chain joins TRBV5-6 to TRBJ2-7; D perhaps matches TRBD2 (6 bases). This CDR3 has 15 amino acids. Per the germline V gene, CDR1 is SGHDT and CDR2 is YYEEEE. Trimming pared 2 bases from V and 7 bases from J, leaving 19 bases between. The CDR3 DNA is TGTGCCAGCAGCTTAAGTGGGACCGAACGGGGGGAGCAGTACTTC. It is translated as CASSLSGTERGEQYF.

This clonotype was counted a few times. The V call is TRBV7-9, the J call TRBJ2-6; the match to TRBD2 covers 7 bases. The CDR3 is 18 amino acids. J gave up 0 bases and V 5 bases, and 10 bases lay outside the gene matches. In germline, CDR1 is SEHNR, CDR2 FQNEAQ (reference sequence). CDR3 loop: CASSAPGLTPSGANVLTF. The CDR3 nucleotides are TGTGCCAGCAGCGCCCCGGGACTAACTCCCTCTGGGGCCAACGTCCTGACTTTC.

The sample holds many counts of this clonotype. The V call is TRBV11-2, the J call TRBJ2-1; D is unresolved. Looked up from germline, CDR1 is SGHAT and CDR2 is FQNNGV. V was pared by 5 bases and J by 8 bases, with 16 bases between. This CDR3 contains 14 residues. The CDR3: CASSHHPTMDEQFF. For the CDR3, the DNA is TGTGCCAGCAGCCATCACCCCACGATGGATGAGCAGTTCTTC.

The table lists this clonotype with a count of one. This chain links TRBV6-2 or TRBV6-3 with TRBJ2-3, with D unresolved. This CDR3 spans 14 amino acids. Deletions cut 7 bases from V and 0 bases from J, with 11 bases between. In germline, CDR1 is MNHEY, CDR2 SVGEGT. The CDR3 DNA reads as TGTGCCAGCATGCTTGAGATTAGCACAGATACGCAGTATTTT. This translates into CASMLEISTDTQYF.

This clonotype appeared a few times. V is TRBV9 and J is TRBJ2-7, with a tentative D call TRBD2 (6 bases). Trimming stripped 0 bases from V and 5 bases from J, with 12 bases between. Germline V gene data show CDR1 as SGDLS and CDR2 as YYNGEE. The CDR3 runs 14 residues. The CDR3 sequence is CASSVASGGDEQYF. CDR3 coding DNA: TGTGCCAGCAGCGTAGCTAGTGGAGGGGACGAGCAGTACTTC.

The chain is built from TRBV7-8 and TRBJ2-5; 8 bases match TRBD1. V lost 3 bases, J lost 5 bases, and 8 bases stayed unmatched. The germline CDR1 and CDR2 sequences are SGHVS and FQNEAQ. CDR3 length: 15 residues. The CDR3 protein is CASSFNRGYEETQYF. The CDR3 nucleotides are TGTGCCAGCAGCTTCAACAGGGGGTATGAGGAGACCCAGTACTTC.